A single sample is the source of the 18 T cell receptor beta chains below, sequenced in a study of cytomegalovirus exposure and HLA in healthy donors. In the PCR, 60 Vbeta and 13 Jbeta primers were used. Assay used: immunoSEQ multiplex PCR; TCRdb lists only in-frame clones, some missing. The sample holds around 25,000 clones, 79% seen once. Sequenced sample: PBMCs. Receptor source: a male donor in good health and CMV-seronegative.

The rearrangement uses TRBV11-2 and TRBJ2-3; D is undetermined. Germline CDR1 SGHAT, CDR2 FQNNGV. This CDR3 is 14 amino acids long. Trimming cost V 2 bases and J 0 bases, with 6 bases left between them. The CDR3 nucleotides are TGTGCCAGCAGCTTAACTACTAGCACAGATACGCAGTATTTT. Translating gives CASSLTTSTDTQYF.

V gene TRBV7-3 combines with J gene TRBJ2-2; 8 nucleotides match TRBD1. The germline V gene has CDR1 SGHTA and CDR2 FQGTGA. The ends lost 4 bases at V and 4 bases at J; junction bases unmatched: 2. This CDR3 contains 14 residues. The CDR3, as DNA: TGTGCCAGCAGCTCGGACAGGGCCACCGGGGAGCTGTTTTTT. Translation: CASSSDRATGELFF.

In this sample, this clone turned up a few times. The chain is built from TRBV29-1 and TRBJ2-1; TRBD1 is a possible D gene (6 bases). Per germline, CDR1 SQVTM and CDR2 ANQGSEA. The CDR3 runs to 16 residues. V lost 5 bases, J lost 0 bases, and 17 bases lay in between. This CDR3 reads CSVSDIGGHSYNEQFF. The CDR3 coding sequence is TGCAGCGTTTCAGACATTGGGGGACACTCCTACAATGAGCAGTTCTTC.

CDR3 residues: CASSKRTGGLSGQPQHF. The CDR3, as DNA: TGTGCCAGTAGTAAACGGACAGGGGGCCTGTCGGGTCAGCCCCAGCATTTT. V and J are TRBV19 and TRBJ1-5; 11 bases match TRBD1. The CDR3 contains 17 residues. V trimming: 4 bases; J trimming: 6 bases; junction bases outside the gene matches: 11. The V gene's germline CDR1 is LNHDA and CDR2 SQIVND (reference sequence).

The gene calls are TRBV7-2 and TRBJ2-1; 8 bases align to TRBD1. The CDR3 has 13 residues. From germline, CDR1 is SGHTA and CDR2 FQGNSA. The ends lost 5 bases at V and 7 bases at J; junction bases unmatched: 4. The CDR3 here is CASSPRTGNEQFF. CDR3 in DNA: TGTGCCAGCAGCCCCCGGACAGGGAATGAGCAGTTCTTC.

The chain uses TRBV7-3 and TRBJ2-3, with 7 bases that match TRBD2. Trimming removed 5 bases from V and 0 bases from J; junction bases left unmatched: 8. CDR3 size: 16 residues. Germline CDR1 is SGHTA and CDR2 is FQGTGA. DNA of the CDR3: TGTGCCAGCAGCAAGTCACTAGCGCGTAGCACAGATACGCAGTATTTT. Translating gives CASSKSLARSTDTQYF.

The gene calls are TRBV28 and TRBJ1-2, with a weak D call TRBD1 (5 bases). V dropped 5 bases and J dropped 4 bases, with 17 bases sitting between them. In germline, CDR1 is MDHEN, CDR2 SYDVKM. This CDR3 is built from 15 residues. CDR3 sequence (DNA): TGTGCCAGCAGTGCGTCGGGGGGACCTCTCTATGGCTACACCTTC. Protein: CASSASGGPLYGYTF.

A note on this clone: The same CDR3 arises from other DNA sequences in this sample as well. The rearrangement joins TRBV5-1 to TRBJ1-5, with D possibly TRBD1 on 5 matching bases. The CDR3 covers 15 residues. The V and J ends lost 0 bases and 1 base respectively, with 8 bases between them. Germline assignment: CDR1 SGHRS and CDR2 YFSETQ. The CDR3 bases are TGCGCCAGCAGCTTGGAGGGACTGAGCAATCAGCCCCAGCATTTT. Protein product: CASSLEGLSNQPQHF.

This clone has only one observation. The V gene is TRBV29-1, the J gene TRBJ2-1; D remains unclear. The V end was cut by 3 bases, the J end by 6 bases, with 3 bases between. This CDR3 is 10 amino acids long. CDR1 is SQVTM, CDR2 ANQGSEA, per germline. CDR3 DNA sequence: TGCAGCGTTGATCGCAATGAGCAGTTCTTC. The encoded protein is CSVDRNEQFF.

This rearrangement joins TRBV5-1 to TRBJ2-3; TRBD2 might be the D (7 bases). This CDR3 is 15 amino acids long. Germline CDR1 SGHRS, CDR2 YFSETQ. Deletions cut 3 bases from V and 1 base from J, with 12 bases between. The CDR3 loop reads CASSSRGQGTDTQYF. The CDR3 nucleotides are TGCGCCAGCAGCTCGCGGGGGCAGGGCACAGATACGCAGTATTTT.

This clone is medium-sized. This sample includes further DNA sequences coding for the same CDR3. The chain combines TRBV4-3 with TRBJ2-6; D perhaps matches TRBD1 (5 bases). The CDR3 totals 16 residues. Trimming pared 0 bases from V and 1 base from J, leaving 7 bases between. In germline, CDR1 is LGHNA, CDR2 YSLEER. CDR3 region: CASSQDRGSGANVLTF. In DNA, the CDR3 is TGCGCCAGCAGCCAAGATAGGGGTTCTGGGGCCAACGTCCTGACTTTC.

CDR3 residues: CAIRIQGGSYEQYF. CDR3 bases: TGTGCCATCAGGATTCAGGGAGGCTCCTACGAGCAGTACTTC. This chain uses TRBV10-3 with TRBJ2-7, with D possibly being TRBD2 (6 bases). V lost 6 bases and J 0 bases, leaving 12 bases between the germline ends. CDR1 is ENHRY and CDR2 is SYGVKD in the germline V gene. The length of the CDR3 is 14 residues.

The chain joins TRBV28 to TRBJ2-3; possibly TRBD1 for D (6 bases). Germline V lookup: CDR1 MDHEN, CDR2 SYDVKM. V gave up 7 bases and J gave up 6 bases, with 11 bases separating them. The CDR3 is 12 residues long. Here the CDR3 DNA reads TGTGCCAGCACCCTAAGGGGGGATACGCAGTATTTT. It translates to CASTLRGDTQYF.

This chain links TRBV19 with TRBJ1-4, with 7 bases identical to TRBD1. The CDR3 has 15 residues. The germline gives CDR1 LNHDA, CDR2 SQIVND (reference sequence). The V and J ends lost 5 bases and 3 bases, in that order; junction bases with no gene match: 6. The CDR3: CASSAPGQPNEKLFF. The CDR3 nucleotides are TGTGCCAGTAGTGCCCCGGGACAGCCTAATGAAAAACTGTTTTTT.

This clone appeared a few times. The rearrangement joins TRBV9 to TRBJ2-1; no clear D. The V end lost 3 bases, the J end lost 5 bases, and 9 bases lay between the germline ends. CDR3 length: 13 residues. The germline V gene has CDR1 SGDLS and CDR2 YYNGEE. The CDR3 nucleotides read TGTGCCAGCAGCGCGACAAATAACAATGAGCAGTTCTTC. This codes for CASSATNNNEQFF. The variable domain in full, completed from reference TRBV9 and TRBJ2-1, reads DSGVTQTPKHLITATGQRVTLRCSPRSGDLSVYWYQQSLDQGLQFLIQYYNGEERAKGNILERFSAQQFPDLHSELNLSSLELGDSALYFCASSATNNNEQFFGPGTRLTVL.

V gene TRBV27 combines with J gene TRBJ2-3, with 10 bases aligning to TRBD2. V lost 4 bases and J lost 3; bases outside the gene matches: 1. CDR3 length equals 14 residues. Germline V gene data show CDR1 as MNHEY and CDR2 as SMNVEV (reference sequence). The CDR3 here is CASSSSGRTDTQYF. CDR3 coding DNA: TGTGCCAGCAGTTCTAGCGGGAGAACAGATACGCAGTATTTT.

The rearrangement uses TRBV28 and TRBJ1-2; 7 bases align to TRBD1. The CDR3 contains 14 residues. V lost 9 bases and J lost 4; bases outside the gene matches: 11. Germline assignment: CDR1 MDHEN and CDR2 SYDVKM. CDR3 nucleotide sequence: TGTGCCAGTTCCCTAGGGGGCAGCGGCTATGGCTACACCTTC. It yields the protein CASSLGGSGYGYTF.

This clone was seen more than once but under ten times. Germline and junction disagree at one end, which may indicate a read error. The chain has TRBV4-3 and TRBJ1-2; D unresolved. CDR3 length: 12 amino acids. Germline lookup yields CDR1 LGHNA and CDR2 YSLEER. The CDR3 DNA reads TGCGCCAGCAGCCTCACCGGAGGTGCTGTCGCCTTC. This translates into CASSLTGGAVAF.